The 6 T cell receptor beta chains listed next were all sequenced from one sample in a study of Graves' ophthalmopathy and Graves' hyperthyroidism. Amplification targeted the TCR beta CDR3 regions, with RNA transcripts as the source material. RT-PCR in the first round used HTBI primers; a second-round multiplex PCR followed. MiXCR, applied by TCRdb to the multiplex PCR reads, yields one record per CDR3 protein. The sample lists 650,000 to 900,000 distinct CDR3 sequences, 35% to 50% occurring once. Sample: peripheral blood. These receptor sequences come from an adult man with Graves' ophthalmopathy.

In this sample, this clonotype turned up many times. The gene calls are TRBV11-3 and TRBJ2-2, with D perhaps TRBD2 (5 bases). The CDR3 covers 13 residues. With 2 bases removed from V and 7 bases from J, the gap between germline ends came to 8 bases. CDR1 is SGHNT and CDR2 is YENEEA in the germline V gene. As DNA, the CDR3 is TGTGCCAGCAGCTTATCGGGATTCGGGGAGCTGTTTTTT. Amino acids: CASSLSGFGELFF. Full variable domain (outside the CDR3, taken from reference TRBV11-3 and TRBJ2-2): EAGVVQSPRYKIIEKKQPVAFWCNPISGHNTLYWYLQNLGQGPELLIRYENEEAVDDSQLPKDRFSAERLKGVDSTLKIQPAELGDSAVYLCASSLSGFGELFFGEGSRLTVL.

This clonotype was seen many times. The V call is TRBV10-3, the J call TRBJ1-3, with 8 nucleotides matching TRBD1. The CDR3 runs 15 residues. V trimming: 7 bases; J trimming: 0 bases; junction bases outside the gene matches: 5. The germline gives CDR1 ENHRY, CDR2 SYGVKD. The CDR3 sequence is CAITGQVNSGNTIYF. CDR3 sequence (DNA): TGTGCCATCACGGGACAGGTGAACTCTGGAAACACCATATATTTT.

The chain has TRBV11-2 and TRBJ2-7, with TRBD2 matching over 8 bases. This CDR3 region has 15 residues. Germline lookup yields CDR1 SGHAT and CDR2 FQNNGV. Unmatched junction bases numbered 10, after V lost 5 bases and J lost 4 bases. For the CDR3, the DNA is TGTGCCAGCAGCCCTACCGGGGGGGTTGGGTACGAGCAGTACTTC. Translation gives CASSPTGGVGYEQYF.

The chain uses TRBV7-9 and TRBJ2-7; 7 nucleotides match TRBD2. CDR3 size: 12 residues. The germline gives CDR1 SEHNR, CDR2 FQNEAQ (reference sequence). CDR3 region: CASSLAGGSLFV. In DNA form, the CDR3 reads TGTGCCAGCAGCTTAGCCGGCGGGAGTTTGTTCGTC.

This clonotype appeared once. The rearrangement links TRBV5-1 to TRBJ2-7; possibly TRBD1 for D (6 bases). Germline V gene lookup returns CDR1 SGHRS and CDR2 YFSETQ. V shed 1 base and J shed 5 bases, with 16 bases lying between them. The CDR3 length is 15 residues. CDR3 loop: CASSLLGQSTHEQYF. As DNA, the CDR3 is TGCGCCAGCAGCTTGCTTGGACAGAGCACCCACGAGCAGTACTTC.

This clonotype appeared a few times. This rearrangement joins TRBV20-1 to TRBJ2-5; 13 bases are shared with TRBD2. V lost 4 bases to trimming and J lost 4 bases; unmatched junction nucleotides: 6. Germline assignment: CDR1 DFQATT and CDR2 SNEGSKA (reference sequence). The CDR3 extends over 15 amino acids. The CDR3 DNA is TGCAGTGCTATGGGACTAGCGGGAATGGGAGAGACCCAGTACTTC. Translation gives CSAMGLAGMGETQYF.